This TCR beta chain was identified during a study of relationships among human T cell subsets (dated by TCRdb to the early 2010s). Looking at the study overall: The study sequenced eight distinct T cell populations from blood: pan T, CD8 cytotoxic, regulatory, Th1, Th2, naive plus transitional, activated and memory cells. Here is what the overall study found, with its caveats: While more than 60% of CD8+ cytotoxic sequences came from clones with more than 100 reads, the regulatory and Th2 subsets had few clones of that kind. Substantial CDR3 sharing among Th1, Th2 and regulatory T cells was interpreted as suggesting stochastic cell fate choices. T cell counts went unrecorded for two pan T samples, which were processed alongside pan B cells. No statistically significant differences in V, D and J usage, CDR3 length or N-nucleotide additions were observed among the seven subsets. The bead-based sorting could not exclude a CD4+CD8+ double-positive population.

Libraries were made using multiplex PCR. The sequencer was a 454 GS FLX. TCR alpha and beta CDR3 regions were amplified from mRNA by semiquantitative ARM-PCR. In ARM-PCR, tagged nested gene-specific primers were used first, and communal superprimers then performed exponential amplification. Nested primers were removed by exonuclease before the second amplification round on first-round PCR products. Amplicons were sequenced on the 454 platform, which allows rapid sequencing of millions of DNA fragments without cloning bias. A read was counted as effective if the read could be mapped to both V and J germline segments. Under the source paper's analysis protocol: IRmap, which uses pyromap, a Smith-Waterman modification adapted to 454 sequencing errors, was used to assign reads to germline V, D and J segments. Cutoffs set at the 99th percentile of alignment scores from simulated random sequences were applied to filter D-beta assignments. CDR3 was defined as the amino acids between the conserved V-segment Y[YFLI]C motif and the J-segment [FW]GXGT motif. A compound Poisson process model, previously applied to large-scale EST data, was used to estimate repertoire diversity. A procedure for detecting cross-contamination was applied so that sample contamination could be argued against as the origin of shared CDR3s. TCRdb's own reprocessing of the public reads used fastp at Q25 and MiXCR and kept productive beta chains. When rows share a CDR3 protein, they turn into one entry using the most common DNA and genes. The V and J calls here are based on TCRdb, not the publication. The sample yields approximately 15,000 distinct CDR3 sequences; around three fifths were counted once. The top ten constitute about 35% of the sample.

T cell subsets were isolated with Miltenyi superparamagnetic beads coated with subset-specific monoclonal antibodies. Every T cell population came from peripheral blood. Whole blood was subjected to Ficoll separation to obtain mononuclear cells, from which monocytes were subsequently depleted using anti-CD14 microbeads. Isolated cell populations were immediately resuspended in RNAprotect reagent. CD3+ T cells in general were included in the pan T sample. As concerns this clonotype: What antigen it recognizes has not been identified. No base quality information exists; no much larger clone differs at one position.

The material sequenced was total T cells sorted from blood. The cell subset or site label for this specimen denotes: CD3+ T cells in general. The sequence was collected from a middle-aged man in good health.

This receptor has the CDR3 CAWLAAGTGGHGYTF. Here is the DNA: TGTGCCTGGCTTGCCGCGGGGACAGGGGGCCATGGCTACACCTTC. The receptor chain draws on TRBV30 and TRBJ1-2; TRBD1 lines up with 12 middle nucleotides. The cysteine opens and the phenylalanine closes a CDR3 of 15 amino acids. Kept here is only the CDR3 DNA, which spans 45 bases and is read in frame from base 1. Trimming removed 5 bases from V and 6 bases from J; the gene matches leave 10 bases unexplained. The germline V gene (reference sequence) yields GTSNPN for CDR1 and SVGIG for CDR2. When the CDR3 is completed using the reference TRBV30 and TRBJ1-2 genes on either side, the full variable domain is SQTIHQWPATLVQPVGSPLSLECTVEGTSNPNLYWYRQAAGRGLQLLFYSVGIGQISSEVPQNLSASRPQDRQFILSSKKLLLSDSGFYLCAWLAAGTGGHGYTFGSGTRLTVV.